The present T cell receptor beta chain was sequenced within a study of blood T cell repertoires in COVID-19. For the study at large: Both acute and convalescent COVID-19 samples were obtained from the United States, Italy and Spain. T cells, B-cell-depleted T cells, or PBMCs provided the cDNA or gDNA that served as material.

V lost 0 bases and J 0 bases, leaving 11 bases between the germline ends. The V gene's germline CDR1 is LNHNV and CDR2 YYDKDF (reference sequence). The CDR3 length is 16 residues. Authors' data handling: Nucleated cell number was recorded as an estimate derived from reference gene primer amplification. Sequenced by immunoSEQ multiplex PCR; TCRdb stores in-frame clones only, minus some. D and trimming come from the DNA, and the V and J calls and clone size come from that table. This table has 55,000 or so clones, 65% to 90% appearing once. The sample taken for sequencing was peripheral blood. The chain uses TRBV15 and TRBJ1-1; the D gene is possibly TRBD1 (5 bases). The receptor's source is a human donor in a cohort sampled during active COVID-19. The CDR3 DNA follows: TGTGCCACCAGCAGAGAGGGAGGGGAAATGAACACTGAAGCTTTCTTT. It is translated as CATSREGGEMNTEAFF.